This TCR beta chain came from a study of blood T cells in healthy people across ages. Findings of the study overall: Both higher diversity and more naive CD4+ cells marked long-lived donors when set against aged donors.

Germline CDR1 is SGDLS and CDR2 is YYNGEE. This CDR3 has 14 residues. Trimming shortened V by 4 bases and J by 4 bases, and 14 bases separated the two germline ends. In regard to this clonotype: What it binds is not known.

With a J-beta primer mix and a sample-barcoded 5' primer, a second PCR ran about 7 to 12 cycles. TCRdb re-derived calls from the 5' RACE reads in MiXCR, one entry per CDR3 protein. The sample includes over 550,000 distinct CDR3 sequences, less than 35% of them seen just once. V gene TRBV9 combines with J gene TRBJ1-1, with D perhaps matching TRBD1 (6 bases). Sequenced material: blood. This sequence was found in an elderly woman in good health. CDR3 amino acids: CASSITGIGTEAFF. The CDR3 DNA reads TGTGCCAGCAGCATAACAGGGATCGGCACTGAAGCTTTCTTT.